The clone carrying this T cell receptor (beta chain) was detected ten times or more. Its target is not known. TCRdb re-called the reads with MiXCR, one entry per CDR3 protein. The repertoire holds some 220,000 distinct CDR3 sequences, more than 9% seen once, with 1.5% to 2% in the top ten. The CDR3 loop spans 13 amino acids. Germline values: CDR1 SGHTA, CDR2 FQGNSA. The V end lost 1 base, the J end lost 9 bases, and 10 bases lay between the germline ends. These data belong to a study of T cell repertoires in cytomegalovirus infection. Study overall: Matching HLA type and CMV infection were both indicated by public TCR beta signatures.

Study-wide results and caveats: Cumulative frequency of public TCR beta families picked out carriers of CMV plus the relevant HLA. Dominating the ex vivo response were TCR beta clonotypes that were CMV-specific and HLA-C-restricted.

Sequencing used PBMCs. V usage is TRBV7-2 and J usage is TRBJ2-4; D may be TRBD1 (6 bases). This receptor was obtained from a human donor in good health (CMV status not recorded). Some clones in this sample may be carry-over from other donors' samples. CDR3 sequence (DNA): TGTGCCAGCAGCTTAGACAGGGTGGGCATTCAGTACTTC. Residues: CASSLDRVGIQYF.